This T cell receptor (beta chain) originates from a study (dated by TCRdb to between 2021 and 2022). What the work shows at the level of the full study, not this receptor alone: Further investigation, including longitudinal sampling and assessment of a control group, is stated by the authors to be required.

Survey-level sequencing on the immunoSEQ platform was used to profile the TCR beta chain repertoires. The study's processing was this. Repertoire diversity was quantified by the inverse Simpson index, and CDR3 amino acid length spectratypes and V-J pairing frequencies were compared. To annotate clonotypes specific to SARS-CoV-2, CMV, influenza A and EBV, TCR beta CDR3 sequences were compared against VDJdb. TCRdb retrieved this table from immuneACCESS and kept in-frame rearrangements only. Not all clones are present; in checked studies, unresolved V genes account for under half, and no reason is known for the remainder. V, J and clone size derive from that table, while D and trimming were established from the DNA sequence. The table for this sample lists tens of thousands of clones; over 90% of them were counted only once. The ten most abundant clones make up approximately 12% of the sample. This clone has a handful of counts. The antigen this receptor binds is unknown. Per-base qualities were not stored, and no clone one base away is much larger.

CDR3 length: 14 amino acids, cysteine to phenylalanine. The sequence is cut down to CDR3 DNA, 42 bases in frame from base 1. Based on the germline V gene, the CDR1 and CDR2 sequences are MDHEN and SYDVKM. Trimming removed 2 bases from V and 4 bases from J, leaving 9 bases between the germline ends. PBMCs were isolated from peripheral blood, and genomic DNA from unsorted PBMCs was used for TCR beta sequencing. The chain is made from TRBV28 and TRBJ1-5; no D gene can be assigned with confidence. Sequenced sample: PBMCs. This clonotype was sampled from a man aged 40-49 years with rheumatoid arthritis. The nucleotide sequence is given as TGTGCCAGCAGTTTAAGGTATCTTAATCAGCCCCAGCATTTT. This gives the protein CASSLRYLNQPQHF.